Below are 20 T cell receptor beta chains sequenced from a single sample in a study of Tregs in tolerant kidney transplant recipients. The method was immunoSEQ multiplex PCR; TCRdb's version includes in-frame clones alone and lacks a portion of them. Found here are roughly 250,000 clones, around 82% of them singletons; the top ten hold over 0.5%. The sample was CD4+ T cells from blood. The receptors were sampled from a human donor in good health.

This sequence joins TRBV6-5 and TRBJ2-7, with D possibly matching TRBD2 (5 bases). This CDR3 contains 14 residues. Trimming removed 8 bases from V and 1 base from J, with 15 bases in between. Germline V gives CDR1 MNHEY, CDR2 SVGAGI. The CDR3 DNA sequence: TGTGCCAGCCACGAGCGGTACGGGTCCTACGAGCAGTACTTC. Its protein is CASHERYGSYEQYF.

The table lists this clone with a few counts. The rearrangement joins TRBV5-1 to TRBJ2-7; D is tentatively TRBD1 or TRBD2 (6 bases each). Germline values: CDR1 SGHRS, CDR2 YFSETQ. Trimming removed 2 bases at V and 3 bases at J, with 15 bases between. The CDR3 extends over 15 amino acids. This chain's CDR3 is CASSFGGVRDYEQYF. The CDR3 region has the DNA TGCGCCAGCAGCTTTGGGGGCGTGCGGGACTACGAGCAGTACTTC. The full variable domain, with the rest looked up from reference TRBV5-1 and TRBJ2-7, is KAGVTQTPRYLIKTRGQQVTLSCSPISGHRSVSWYQQTPGQGLQFLFEYFSETQRNKGNFPGRFSGRQFSNSRSEMNVSTLELGDSALYLCASSFGGVRDYEQYFGPGTRLTVT.

CDR3 in DNA: TGTGCCATCAGTGAGTCGTTGGGCCAGGTCTATGGCTACACCTTC. It translates to CAISESLGQVYGYTF. The V gene is TRBV10-3, the J gene TRBJ1-2; D is undetermined. Trimming stripped 0 bases from V and 4 bases from J, with 12 bases between. Germline V gene data show CDR1 as ENHRY and CDR2 as SYGVKD. This CDR3 is 15 amino acids long.

J is TRBJ2-3 and V is TRBV6-4; tentative D call: TRBD2 (7 bases). V lost 10 bases and J 0 bases, leaving 14 bases between the germline ends. The CDR3 contains 14 residues. From germline, CDR1 is MRHNA and CDR2 SNTAGT. CDR3: CATSAGASTDTQYF. Written as DNA, the CDR3 is TGTGCCACCTCGGCGGGGGCTAGCACAGATACGCAGTATTTT.

The CDR3 protein is CASSFTGETYEQYF. CDR3 coding DNA: TGTGCCAGCAGCTTTACAGGGGAAACCTACGAGCAGTACTTC. The rearrangement joins TRBV7-8 to TRBJ2-7; 7 nucleotides match TRBD1. Germline V CDR1 and CDR2: SGHVS, FQNEAQ. The CDR3 totals 14 residues. Unmatched junction bases numbered 4, after V lost 3 bases and J lost 2 bases.

This clone turned up a few times. V is TRBV11-1 and J is TRBJ1-3, with D hard to call. V was cut by 2 bases and J by 4 bases, with 9 bases left in between. Germline values: CDR1 SGHAT, CDR2 FQDESV (reference sequence). This CDR3 region has 14 residues. The CDR3 DNA sequence: TGTGCCAGCAGCTTAAACCGGGAAGGAAACACCATATATTTT. As protein: CASSLNREGNTIYF.

CDR3 coding DNA: TGTGCCATCAGCCGGGACAGGCCAAGCACAGATACGCAGTATTTT. It yields the protein CAISRDRPSTDTQYF. The chain joins TRBV10-3 to TRBJ2-3; TRBD1 agrees at 8 bases. The V segment lost 6 bases and the J segment 0 bases; nucleotides outside the gene matches: 5. CDR1 ENHRY and CDR2 SYGVKD come from the germline V gene. The CDR3 loop spans 15 amino acids.

The V gene is TRBV25-1, the J gene TRBJ2-3; 9 positions agree with TRBD1. The CDR3 consists of 12 residues. Germline V CDR1 and CDR2: MGHDK, SYGVNS. V shed 4 bases and J 14 bases; nucleotides not matched to a gene: 7. CDR3 sequence reads: CASSGRDREWYF. DNA of the CDR3: TGTGCCAGCAGTGGGCGGGACAGGGAGTGGTATTTT. The full variable domain, in which reference TRBV25-1 and TRBJ2-3 provide the parts outside the CDR3, is EADIYQTPRYLVIGTGKKITLECSQTMGHDKMYWYQQDPGMELHLIHYSYGVNSTEKGDLSSESTVSRIRTEHFPLTLESARPSHTSQYLCASSGRDREWYFGPGTRLTVL.

The chain employs TRBV5-6 and TRBJ2-1; 7 bases are shared with TRBD1. Per germline, CDR1 SGHDT and CDR2 YYEEEE. V trimming: 5 bases; J trimming: 0 bases; junction bases outside the gene matches: 11. This CDR3 has 17 residues. CDR3 nucleotide sequence: TGTGCCAGCAGGTATAAGAGGGGGCAAAGCTCCTACAATGAGCAGTTCTTC. Encoded protein: CASRYKRGQSSYNEQFF.

This chain joins TRBV2 and TRBJ2-1; 7 nucleotides align to TRBD2. J was trimmed by 4 bases and V by 7 bases; bases with no gene match: 4. In germline, CDR1 is SNHLY, CDR2 FYNNEI. This CDR3 has 13 amino acids. The CDR3 DNA reads as TGTGCCAGCAAGCCTAGCGGTTACAATGAGCAGTTCTTC. This translates into CASKPSGYNEQFF. Using reference TRBV2 and TRBJ2-1 for the parts outside the CDR3, the full variable domain is EPEVTQTPSHQVTQMGQEVILRCVPISNHLYFYWYRQILGQKVEFLVSFYNNEISEKSEIFDDQFSVERPDGSNFTLKIRSTKLEDSAMYFCASKPSGYNEQFFGPGTRLTVL.

This clone was picked up one time. V usage is TRBV19 and J usage is TRBJ2-4; 10 bases align to TRBD1. This CDR3 spans 14 amino acids. V dropped 9 bases and J dropped 5; count of bases not matched to a gene: 7. Looked up from germline, CDR1 is LNHDA and CDR2 is SQIVND (reference sequence). In DNA, the CDR3 is TGTGCCAGCCTACCCGGGACAGGGGAAAACATTCAGTACTTC. It is translated as CASLPGTGENIQYF.

This sequence joins TRBV6-5 and TRBJ1-1, with D unclear. V lost 7 bases and J lost 1, with 4 bases in between. There are 11 residues in the CDR3. Germline CDR1 is MNHEY and CDR2 is SVGAGI. CDR3 nucleotides: TGTGCCAGCATAGGGAACACTGAAGCTTTCTTT. Translated: CASIGNTEAFF.

This clone was counted a single time. This sequence joins TRBV5-1 and TRBJ2-3; 8 nucleotides agree with TRBD1. Germline CDR1 reads SGHRS; CDR2 reads YFSETQ. After removal of 1 base from V and 4 bases from J, the junction contained 2 bases not matched to a gene. This CDR3 contains 14 residues. The CDR3 nucleotides read TGCGCCAGCAGCTTGCAACAGGGGGCAGATACGCAGTATTTT. Translating gives CASSLQQGADTQYF.

The rearrangement uses TRBV14 and TRBJ2-5; D gene ambiguous. This CDR3 has 15 residues. The V gene's germline CDR1 is SGHDN and CDR2 FVKESK. The V end was cut by 1 base, the J end by 3 bases, with 12 bases between. This CDR3 reads CASSQVWSVEETQYF. DNA of the CDR3: TGTGCCAGCAGCCAAGTATGGTCAGTTGAAGAGACCCAGTACTTC.

The CDR3 spells CASSLEGPYYGYTF. In DNA, the CDR3 is TGCGCCAGCAGCTTGGAGGGACCCTACTATGGCTACACCTTC. J is TRBJ1-2 and V is TRBV5-1, with a tentative D call TRBD1 (5 bases). V lost 0 bases and J lost 3, with 9 bases in between. The CDR3 covers 14 residues. Germline assignment: CDR1 SGHRS and CDR2 YFSETQ.

The chain employs TRBV5-1 and TRBJ2-1; possibly TRBD2 for D (6 bases). Per the germline V gene, CDR1 is SGHRS and CDR2 is YFSETQ. Deletions cut 0 bases from V and 2 bases from J, with 9 bases between. This CDR3 has 15 amino acids. The CDR3 loop is CASSLDGTAYNEQFF. The CDR3 DNA reads as TGCGCCAGCAGCTTGGACGGGACTGCCTACAATGAGCAGTTCTTC.

This chain joins TRBV6-1 and TRBJ2-7; 7 bases are a match to TRBD1. The CDR3 loop spans 12 amino acids. Germline CDR1 reads MNHNS; CDR2 reads SASEGT. V lost 9 bases, J lost 6 bases, and 8 bases stayed unmatched. CDR3: CASRGLGSEQYF. In nucleotides, the CDR3 is TGTGCCAGTAGGGGGCTGGGTAGCGAGCAGTACTTC.

The V gene is TRBV25-1, the J gene TRBJ2-1, with TRBD1 identical over 8 bases. The J segment lost 6 bases and the V segment lost 7 bases, leaving 11 bases of the junction unmatched. From germline, CDR1 is MGHDK and CDR2 SYGVNS. The CDR3 runs 15 residues. The CDR3 loop is CASNHPGGAGNEQFF. As DNA, the CDR3 is TGTGCCAGCAACCATCCAGGGGGCGCCGGCAATGAGCAGTTCTTC.

V is TRBV27 and J is TRBJ1-1; D is unclear. Looked up from germline, CDR1 is MNHEY and CDR2 is SMNVEV (reference sequence). Trimming removed 5 bases from V and 3 bases from J, with 10 bases in between. The CDR3 has 13 residues. This CDR3 is CASSLQRDTEAFF. The CDR3 nucleotides are TGTGCCAGCAGTCTTCAGAGGGACACTGAAGCTTTCTTT.

This clone has just one count. The chain uses TRBV5-4 and TRBJ2-6; either TRBD1 or TRBD2 may fit D (5 bases each). The CDR3 is 19 amino acids. Germline assignment: CDR1 SGHNT and CDR2 YYREEE (reference sequence). Trimming shortened V by 1 base and J by 0 bases, and 17 bases separated the two germline ends. The CDR3 DNA follows: TGTGCCAGCAGCTTGTTCCGGGGTAGACAGTACTCTGGGGCCAACGTCCTGACTTTC. This translates into CASSLFRGRQYSGANVLTF.